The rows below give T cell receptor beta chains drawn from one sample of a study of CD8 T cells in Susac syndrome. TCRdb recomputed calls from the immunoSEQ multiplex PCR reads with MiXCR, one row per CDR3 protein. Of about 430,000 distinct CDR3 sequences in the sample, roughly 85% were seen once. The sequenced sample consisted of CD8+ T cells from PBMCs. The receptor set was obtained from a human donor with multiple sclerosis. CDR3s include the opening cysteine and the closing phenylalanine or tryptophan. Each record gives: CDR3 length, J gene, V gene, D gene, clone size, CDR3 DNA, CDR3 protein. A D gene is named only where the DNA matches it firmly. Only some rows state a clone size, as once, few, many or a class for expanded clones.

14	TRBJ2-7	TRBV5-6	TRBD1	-	TGTGCCAGCAGCTGGGACAGTACCCCCTTCGAGCAGTACTTC	CASSWDSTPFEQYF
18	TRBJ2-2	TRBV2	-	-	TGTGCCAGCAGTGAAGGGGGTCGGGAGTCGGGTTTGTTCGGGGAGCTGTTTTTT	CASSEGGRESGLFGELFF
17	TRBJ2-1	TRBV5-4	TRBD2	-	TGTGCCAGCAGCTTGGAGGGGGCTAGCGGGGGACACAATGAGCAGTTCTTC	CASSLEGASGGHNEQFF
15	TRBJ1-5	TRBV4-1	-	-	TGCGCCAGCAGCCACTGGGGGGCGAACAATCAGCCCCAGCATTTT	CASSHWGANNQPQHF
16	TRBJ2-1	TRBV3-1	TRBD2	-	TGTGCCAGCAGCCCTGGCTGGGGGGGCTCCTACAATGAGCAGTTCTTC	CASSPGWGGSYNEQFF
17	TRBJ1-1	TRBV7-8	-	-	TGTGCCAGCAGCTTATTCCTCGGGGTTGCTGAGGTCACTGAAGCTTTCTTT	CASSLFLGVAEVTEAFF
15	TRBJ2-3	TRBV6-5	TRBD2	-	TGTGCCAGCAGTTTAGGACTAGTGTCACCCCATACGCAGTATTTT	CASSLGLVSPHTQYF
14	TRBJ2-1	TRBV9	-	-	TGTGCCAGCAGCGTGTACGGGGGAGCGGATGAGCAGTTCTTC	CASSVYGGADEQFF
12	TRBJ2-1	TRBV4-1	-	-	TGCGCCAGCAGCCAAGAGTACGCTGAGCAGTTCTTC	CASSQEYAEQFF
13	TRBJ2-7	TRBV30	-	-	TGTGCCTGGGGGGAAGGGCCCTCCTACGAGCAGTACTTC	CAWGEGPSYEQYF
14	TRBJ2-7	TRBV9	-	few	TGTGCCAGCAGCGGGGACTCTCAACACTACGAGCAGTACTTC	CASSGDSQHYEQYF
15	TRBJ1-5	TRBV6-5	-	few	TGTGCCAGCAGTTACTCGCCCGGAGTAAATCAGCCCCAGCATTTT	CASSYSPGVNQPQHF
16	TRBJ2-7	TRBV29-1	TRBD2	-	TGCAGCGTTGGACTAGCGGGATTACCCCCCGGGGGCGAGCAGTACTTC	CSVGLAGLPPGGEQYF
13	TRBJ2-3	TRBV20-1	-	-	TGCAGTGCTATCCTTTATAGCACAGATACGCAGTATTTT	CSAILYSTDTQYF
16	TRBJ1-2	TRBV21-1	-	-	TGTGCCAGCCCGTTCCCTCCTACAGGGGAGGTCGACGGCTACACCTTC	CASPFPPTGEVDGYTF
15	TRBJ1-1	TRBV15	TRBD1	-	TGTGCCACCAGCAGAGAAGCGACAGGGGGCACTGAAGCTTTCTTT	CATSREATGGTEAFF
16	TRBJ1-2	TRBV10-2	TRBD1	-	TGCGCCAGCAGTGAGTCTGTGGGACAGGGGCGGCACGGCTACACCTTC	CASSESVGQGRHGYTF
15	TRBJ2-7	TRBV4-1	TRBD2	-	TGCGCCAGCAGCCAAGAGATAGCGGGAGGGGGAGAGCAGTACTTC	CASSQEIAGGGEQYF
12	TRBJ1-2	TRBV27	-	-	TGTGCCAGCAGTTTATCGGACTATGGCTACACCTTC	CASSLSDYGYTF
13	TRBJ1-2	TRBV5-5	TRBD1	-	TGTGCCAGCACCGCGGGACAGGGTTATGGCTACACCTTC	CASTAGQGYGYTF
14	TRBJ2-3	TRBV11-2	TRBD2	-	TGTGCCAGCAGCTTAGGGGCGGGAGGAGATACGCAGTATTTT	CASSLGAGGDTQYF
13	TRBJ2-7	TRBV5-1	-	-	TGCGCCAGCAGCTTCTCGGGAATATACGAGCAGTACTTC	CASSFSGIYEQYF
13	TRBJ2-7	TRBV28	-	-	TGTGCCAGCACCAACCCAGGGGCCTACGAGCAGTACTTC	CASTNPGAYEQYF
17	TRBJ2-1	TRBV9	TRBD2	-	TGTGCCAGCAGCCCTTTGACTAGCGGTACGGGGGCGGATGAGCAGTTCTTC	CASSPLTSGTGADEQFF
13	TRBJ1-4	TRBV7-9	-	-	TGTGCCAGCAGCCCGGCGGAGGGGGAAAAACTGTTTTTT	CASSPAEGEKLFF
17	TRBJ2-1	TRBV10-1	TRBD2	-	TGCGCCAGCAGTGATGATTCTTGGGCTAGCGGGACGGGTGAGCAGTTCTTC	CASSDDSWASGTGEQFF
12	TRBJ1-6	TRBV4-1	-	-	TGCGCCAGCAGCCAGTCCAATTCACCCCTCCGCTTT	CASSQSNSPLRF
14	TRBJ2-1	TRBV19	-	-	TGTGCCAGTATTGGGTGGGATGTGGGCAATGAGCAGTTCTTC	CASIGWDVGNEQFF
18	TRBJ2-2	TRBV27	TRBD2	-	TGTGCCAGCAGTCTACGCTCGGGACTAGCGATCCCCACCGGGGAGCTGTTTTTT	CASSLRSGLAIPTGELFF
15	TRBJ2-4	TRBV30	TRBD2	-	TGTGCCTGGACCCCGGGACTAGCGGGACGAAACATTCAGTACTTC	CAWTPGLAGRNIQYF
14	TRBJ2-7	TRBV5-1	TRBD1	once	TGCGCCAGCTCTACCGGGACAGGAAATTACGAGCAGTACTTC	CASSTGTGNYEQYF
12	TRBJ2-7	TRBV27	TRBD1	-	TGTGCCAGTAGTAGGACAGGTTACGAGCAGTACTTC	CASSRTGYEQYF
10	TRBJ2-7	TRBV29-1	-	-	TGCAGCGTTCAGGGGAACGAGCAGTACTTC	CSVQGNEQYF
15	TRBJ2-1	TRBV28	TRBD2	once	TGTGCCAGCACCCCCCCGGGACTAGCCCCTCTTGAGCAGTTCTTC	CASTPPGLAPLEQFF
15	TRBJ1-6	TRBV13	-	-	TGTGCCAGCAGCTTAGGGGGGGGCTATAATTCACCCCTCCACTTT	CASSLGGGYNSPLHF
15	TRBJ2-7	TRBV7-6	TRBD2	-	TGTGCCAGCAGCTTTAGCCTAGCGGGCACCTACGAGCAGTACTTC	CASSFSLAGTYEQYF
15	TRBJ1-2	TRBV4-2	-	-	TGTGCCAGCCGCTCACCCGACTTCAATCCCTATGGCTACACCTTC	CASRSPDFNPYGYTF
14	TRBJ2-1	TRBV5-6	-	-	TGTGCCAGCAGCTCCTGGGACACTTACAATGAGCAGTTCTTC	CASSSWDTYNEQFF
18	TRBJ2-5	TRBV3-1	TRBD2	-	TGTGCCAGCAGCCATCGCCCGGGACTAGCGGGAGAGGTGGAGACCCAGTACTTC	CASSHRPGLAGEVETQYF
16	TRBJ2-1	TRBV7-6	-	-	TGTGCCAGCAGCCCCATTGGGGATGCGGTAGTTAATGAGCAGTTCTTC	CASSPIGDAVVNEQFF
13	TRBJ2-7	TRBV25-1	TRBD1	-	TGTGCCAGCAGCGACCACAGGGGCTACGAGCAGTACTTC	CASSDHRGYEQYF
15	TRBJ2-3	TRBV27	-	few	TGTGCCAGCAGTTTAGGGGCTAGCGGCACAGATACGCAGTATTTT	CASSLGASGTDTQYF
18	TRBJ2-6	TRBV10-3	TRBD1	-	TGTGCCATCAGTGCGGCCGGGACAGAATTCTCTGGGGCCAACGTCCTGACTTTC	CAISAAGTEFSGANVLTF
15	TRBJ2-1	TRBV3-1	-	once	TGTGCCAGCAGTTACACGGGACATCGGGACAATGAGCAGTTCTTC	CASSYTGHRDNEQFF
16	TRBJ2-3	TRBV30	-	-	TGTGCCTGGCTTAGGGGCCGCGATTGGGAGACAGATACGCAGTATTTT	CAWLRGRDWETDTQYF
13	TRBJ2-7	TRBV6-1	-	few	TGTGCCAGCAGTGAAGTCCCACTCTACGAGCAGTACTTC	CASSEVPLYEQYF
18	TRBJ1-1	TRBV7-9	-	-	TGTGCCAGCAGCATACCATACCCTAACCCTCAGGGAGGCACTGAAGCTTTCTTT	CASSIPYPNPQGGTEAFF
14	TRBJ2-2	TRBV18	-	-	TGTGCCAGCTCACCACCATCTAACACCGGGGAGCTGTTTTTT	CASSPPSNTGELFF
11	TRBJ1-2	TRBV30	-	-	TGTGCCTGCCTTAAAGTTTATGGCTACACCTTC	CACLKVYGYTF
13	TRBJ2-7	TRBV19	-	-	TGTGCCAGTAGGGGGACGAGCGACTACGAGCAGTACTTC	CASRGTSDYEQYF
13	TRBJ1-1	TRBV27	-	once	TGTGCCAGCAGAGTGGGGTCGGGCACTGAAGCTTTCTTT	CASRVGSGTEAFF
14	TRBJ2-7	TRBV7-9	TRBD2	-	TGTGCCAGCAGCTTTGTAGCGGGGGCCGGGGAGCAGTACTTC	CASSFVAGAGEQYF
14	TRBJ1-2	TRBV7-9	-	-	TGTGCCAGCAGCTCCCTCGGTCCGCGAGAGGGCTACACCTTC	CASSSLGPREGYTF
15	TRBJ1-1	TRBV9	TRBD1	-	TGTGCCAGCAGCGCAAGGGACAGTGCGACTTCTGAAGCTTTCTTT	CASSARDSATSEAFF
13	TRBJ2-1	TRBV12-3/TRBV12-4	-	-	TGTGCCAGCAGCCACCCCAAGAGCAATGAGCAGTTCTTC	CASSHPKSNEQFF